The rows below give T cell receptor beta chains drawn from one sample of a study of T cells in Graves' hyperthyroidism and ophthalmopathy. One entry per CDR3 protein, called by TCRdb with MiXCR from the multiplex PCR reads. The sample lists some 150,000 distinct CDR3 sequences, over 20% occurring once. What was sequenced was blood. The receptors shown here come from a woman aged 50 to 60 with Graves' hyperthyroidism that later progressed to Graves' ophthalmopathy. The conserved cysteine and the conserved F or W are not part of the CDR3 here. Some rows mark clone size as missing; the rest say once, few, many or name a class of expanded clone.

CDR3 length,clone size,V gene,J gene,CDR3 protein
12,.,TRBV2,TRBJ2-1,ASRVPGLANEQF
13,many,TRBV6-5,TRBJ2-7,ASSYSAGGSYEQY
12,few,TRBV12-3/TRBV12-4,TRBJ2-1,ASSGQGAFNEQF
13,.,TRBV6-1,TRBJ2-6,ASIGHPLGANVLT
10,many,TRBV20-1,TRBJ2-3,SESGVTDTQY
10,.,TRBV2,TRBJ2-7,ASSPQGLEQY
8,many,TRBV20-1,TRBJ2-7,SPHGGEQY
17,.,TRBV27,TRBJ2-7,ASSLRAGGPYPSSYEQY
11,many,TRBV28,TRBJ2-5,ASSDSNQETQY
11,many,TRBV20-1,TRBJ2-3,SALIAGVDTQY
14,few,TRBV28,TRBJ2-7,ASSSMTHPIQYEQY
12,many,TRBV5-1,TRBJ1-4,ASSPGTLNEKLF
12,few,TRBV28,TRBJ1-1,ASSLAARNTEAF
13,many,TRBV7-6,TRBJ2-7,ASSFRSGSSYEQY
14,.,TRBV4-2,TRBJ2-1,ASSPEELAGGHEQF
12,many,TRBV5-1,TRBJ2-1,ASSLEAVYNEQF
13,.,TRBV5-1,TRBJ1-4,ARTQMGKTNEKLF
11,few,TRBV7-9,TRBJ2-1,ASIRTRNAEQF
12,.,TRBV18,TRBJ1-1,ASSPQVGDTEAF
13,many,TRBV24-1,TRBJ1-1,ATSDFWDGNTEAF
11,many,TRBV12-3/TRBV12-4,TRBJ1-5,ASSALSNQPQH
13,many,TRBV5-1,TRBJ2-1,ASSLAGPLNNEQF
12,many,TRBV2,TRBJ2-2,ASKMQTNTGELF
16,.,TRBV5-1,TRBJ1-1,ASSLGRPGQGGNTEAF
13,few,TRBV7-9,TRBJ1-5,ASSSTTGPLGPQH
13,few,TRBV7-2,TRBJ2-7,ASSLAGTATYEQY
13,many,TRBV20-1,TRBJ2-5,SARGRPVRRETQY
12,.,TRBV6-1,TRBJ2-4,ASSQTSGRNIQY
12,once,TRBV28,TRBJ2-5,ATEGQGREETQY
12,many,TRBV7-9,TRBJ2-7,ASSSPTGIGEQY
13,few,TRBV24-1,TRBJ2-1,ATTGLAGGPGEQF
13,many,TRBV30,TRBJ2-1,AWSGSGRAGNEQF
14,.,TRBV20-1,TRBJ1-2,SASGGAGVVGYGYT
12,.,TRBV28,TRBJ2-3,ASKVFPDTDTQY
12,.,TRBV28,TRBJ2-7,ASSLYGVSYEQY
13,.,TRBV6-1,TRBJ1-6,ASTRANGRNSPLH
9,.,TRBV25-1,TRBJ2-7,ASSIRREQY